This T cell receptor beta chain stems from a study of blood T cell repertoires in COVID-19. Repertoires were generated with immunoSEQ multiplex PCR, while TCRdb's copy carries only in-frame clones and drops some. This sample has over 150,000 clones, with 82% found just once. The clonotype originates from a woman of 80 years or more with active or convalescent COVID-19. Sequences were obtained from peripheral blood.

The CDR3 DNA is TGTGCCAGCAGCTTAGCCGACCAGGGGTCCCCCCCCTACAATGAGCAGTTCTTC. As protein: CASSLADQGSPPYNEQFF. V is TRBV7-9 and J is TRBJ2-1, with D perhaps matching TRBD1 (6 bases). Trimming took 0 bases from V and 2 from J, leaving 17 bases between them. CDR1 is SEHNR and CDR2 is FQNEAQ in the germline V gene (reference sequence). The CDR3 spans 18 residues.